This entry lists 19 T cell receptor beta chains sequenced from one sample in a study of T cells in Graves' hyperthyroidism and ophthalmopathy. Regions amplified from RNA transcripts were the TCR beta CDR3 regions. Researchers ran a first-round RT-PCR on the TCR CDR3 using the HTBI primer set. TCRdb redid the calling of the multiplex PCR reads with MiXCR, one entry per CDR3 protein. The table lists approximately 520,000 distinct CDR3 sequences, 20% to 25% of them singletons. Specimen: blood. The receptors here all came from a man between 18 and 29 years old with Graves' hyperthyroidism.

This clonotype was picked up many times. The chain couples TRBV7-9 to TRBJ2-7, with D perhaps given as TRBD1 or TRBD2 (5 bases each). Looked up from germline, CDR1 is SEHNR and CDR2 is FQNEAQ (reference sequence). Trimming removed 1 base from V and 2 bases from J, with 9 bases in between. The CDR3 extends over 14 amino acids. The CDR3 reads CASSLGGKAYEQYF. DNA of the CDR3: TGTGCCAGCAGCTTAGGGGGGAAAGCCTACGAGCAGTACTTC.

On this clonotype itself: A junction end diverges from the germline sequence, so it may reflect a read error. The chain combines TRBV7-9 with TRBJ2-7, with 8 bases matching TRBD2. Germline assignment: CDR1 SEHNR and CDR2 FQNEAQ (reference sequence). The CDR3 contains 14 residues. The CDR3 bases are TGTGCCAGCAGCCCCTCAGTGGGACTAGGAGTTCTGAACTTC. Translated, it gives CASSPSVGLGVLNF.

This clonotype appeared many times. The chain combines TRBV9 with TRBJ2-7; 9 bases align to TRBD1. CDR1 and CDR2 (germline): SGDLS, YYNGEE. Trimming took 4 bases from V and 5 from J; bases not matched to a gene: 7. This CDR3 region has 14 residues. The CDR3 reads CASSTGTGWNEQYF. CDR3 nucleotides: TGTGCCAGCAGCACCGGGACAGGGTGGAACGAGCAGTACTTC.

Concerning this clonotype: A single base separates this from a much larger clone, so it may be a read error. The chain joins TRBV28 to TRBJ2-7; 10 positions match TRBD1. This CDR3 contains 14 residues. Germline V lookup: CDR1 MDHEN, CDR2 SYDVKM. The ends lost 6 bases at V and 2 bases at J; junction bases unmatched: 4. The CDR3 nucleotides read TGTGCCAGCAGGGGACAGGGGACAACCTACGAGCAGTACTTC. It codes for CASRGQGTTYEQYF.

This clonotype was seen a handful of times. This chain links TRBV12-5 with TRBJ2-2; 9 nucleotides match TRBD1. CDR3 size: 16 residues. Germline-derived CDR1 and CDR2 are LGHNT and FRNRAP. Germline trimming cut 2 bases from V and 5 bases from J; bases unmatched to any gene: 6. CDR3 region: CASGLPGQGLTGELFF. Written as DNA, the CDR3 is TGTGCTAGTGGTTTGCCCGGACAGGGGCTTACCGGGGAGCTGTTTTTT.

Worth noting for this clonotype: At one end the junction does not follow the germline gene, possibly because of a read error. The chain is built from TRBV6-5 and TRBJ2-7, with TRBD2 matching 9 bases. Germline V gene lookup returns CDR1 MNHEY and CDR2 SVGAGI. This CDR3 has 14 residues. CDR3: CASSYGGGAEEQCF. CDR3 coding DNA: TGTGCCAGCAGTTACGGCGGGGGGGCGGAAGAGCAGTGCTTC.

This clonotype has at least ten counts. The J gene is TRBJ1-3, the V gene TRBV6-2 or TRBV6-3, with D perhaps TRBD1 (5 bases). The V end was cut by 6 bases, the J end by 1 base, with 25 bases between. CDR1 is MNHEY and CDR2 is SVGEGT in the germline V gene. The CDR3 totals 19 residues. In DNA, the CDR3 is TGTGCCAGCAGACATAGTAGACAGTCCTGGGTCCCATCTGGAAACACCATATATTTT. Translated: CASRHSRQSWVPSGNTIYF.

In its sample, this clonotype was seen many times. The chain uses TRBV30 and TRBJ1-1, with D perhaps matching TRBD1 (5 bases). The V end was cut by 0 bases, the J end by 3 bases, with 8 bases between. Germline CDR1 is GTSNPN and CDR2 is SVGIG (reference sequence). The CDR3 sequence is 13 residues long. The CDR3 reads CAWSVLGHTEAFF. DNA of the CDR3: TGTGCCTGGAGTGTACTGGGACACACTGAAGCTTTCTTT.

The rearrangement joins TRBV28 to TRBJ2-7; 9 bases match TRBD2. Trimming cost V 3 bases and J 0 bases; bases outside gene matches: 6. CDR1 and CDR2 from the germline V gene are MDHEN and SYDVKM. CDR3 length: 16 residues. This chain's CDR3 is CASSLFSGGISYEQYF. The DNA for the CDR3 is TGTGCCAGCAGTTTGTTTAGCGGGGGCATCTCCTACGAGCAGTACTTC.

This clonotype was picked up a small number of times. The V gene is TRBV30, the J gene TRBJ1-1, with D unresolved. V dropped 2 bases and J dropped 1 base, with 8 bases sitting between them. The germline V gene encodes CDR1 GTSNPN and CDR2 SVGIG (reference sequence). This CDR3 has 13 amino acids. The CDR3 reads CAWSIMGNTEAFF. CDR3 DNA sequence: TGTGCCTGGAGTATTATGGGGAACACTGAAGCTTTCTTT. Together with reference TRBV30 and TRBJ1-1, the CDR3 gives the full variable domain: SQTIHQWPATLVQPVGSPLSLECTVEGTSNPNLYWYRQAAGRGLQLLFYSVGIGQISSEVPQNLSASRPQDRQFILSSKKLLLSDSGFYLCAWSIMGNTEAFFGQGTRLTVV.

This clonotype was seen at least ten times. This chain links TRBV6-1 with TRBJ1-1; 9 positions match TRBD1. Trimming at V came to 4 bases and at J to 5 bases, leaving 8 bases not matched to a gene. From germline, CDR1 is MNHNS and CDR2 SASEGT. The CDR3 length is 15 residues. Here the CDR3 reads CASSVAGQGATEAFF. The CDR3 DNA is TGTGCCAGCAGTGTCGCGGGACAGGGAGCTACTGAAGCTTTCTTT.

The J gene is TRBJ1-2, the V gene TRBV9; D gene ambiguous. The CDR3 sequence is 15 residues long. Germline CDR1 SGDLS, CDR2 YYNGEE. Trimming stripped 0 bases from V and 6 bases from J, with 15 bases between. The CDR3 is CASSVGPNSKNGYTF. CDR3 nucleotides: TGTGCCAGCAGCGTAGGGCCGAACAGTAAGAATGGCTACACCTTC. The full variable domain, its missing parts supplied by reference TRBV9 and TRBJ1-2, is DSGVTQTPKHLITATGQRVTLRCSPRSGDLSVYWYQQSLDQGLQFLIQYYNGEERAKGNILERFSAQQFPDLHSELNLSSLELGDSALYFCASSVGPNSKNGYTFGSGTRLTVV.

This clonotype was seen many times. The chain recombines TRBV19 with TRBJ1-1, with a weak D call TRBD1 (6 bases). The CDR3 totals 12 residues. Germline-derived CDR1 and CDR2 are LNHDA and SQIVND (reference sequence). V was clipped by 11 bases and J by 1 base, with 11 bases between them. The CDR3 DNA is TGTGCCTGTCAACAGGGGAACACTGAAGCTTTCTTT. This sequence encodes CACQQGNTEAFF.

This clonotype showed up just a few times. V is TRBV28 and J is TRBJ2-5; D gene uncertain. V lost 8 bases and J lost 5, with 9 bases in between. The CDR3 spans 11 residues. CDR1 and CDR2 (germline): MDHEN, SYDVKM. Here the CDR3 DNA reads TGTGCCAGCGGGGTGTGGGAGACCCAGTACTTC. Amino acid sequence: CASGVWETQYF.

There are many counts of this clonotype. The DNA of the CDR3 is TGTGCCAGTAGTTGGGGTTTGGGCAATCAGCCCCAGCATTTT. This sequence encodes CASSWGLGNQPQHF. The chain links TRBV19 to TRBJ1-5; D not resolved. Germline V gene data show CDR1 as LNHDA and CDR2 as SQIVND (reference sequence). V was trimmed by 5 bases and J by 2 bases, leaving 10 bases between them. This CDR3 spans 14 amino acids.

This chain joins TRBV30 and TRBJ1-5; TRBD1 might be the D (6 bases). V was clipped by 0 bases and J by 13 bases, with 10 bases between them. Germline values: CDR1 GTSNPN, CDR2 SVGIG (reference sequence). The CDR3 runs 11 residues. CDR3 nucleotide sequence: TGTGCCTGGAGTGTATCAGGGGATCAGCATTTT. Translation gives CAWSVSGDQHF.

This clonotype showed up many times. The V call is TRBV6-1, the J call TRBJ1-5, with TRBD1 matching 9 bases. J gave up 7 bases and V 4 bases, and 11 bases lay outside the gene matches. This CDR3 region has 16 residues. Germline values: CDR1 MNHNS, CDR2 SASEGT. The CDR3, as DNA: TGTGCCAGCAGTGGAGAACAGGGGGCCTTAGGACAGCCCCAGCATTTT. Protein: CASSGEQGALGQPQHF.

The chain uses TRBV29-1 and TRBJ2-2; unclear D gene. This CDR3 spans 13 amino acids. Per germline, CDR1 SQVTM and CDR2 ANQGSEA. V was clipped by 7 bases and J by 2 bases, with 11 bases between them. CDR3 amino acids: CSARRPNTGELFF. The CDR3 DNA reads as TGCAGCGCCAGGAGACCTAACACCGGGGAGCTGTTTTTT.

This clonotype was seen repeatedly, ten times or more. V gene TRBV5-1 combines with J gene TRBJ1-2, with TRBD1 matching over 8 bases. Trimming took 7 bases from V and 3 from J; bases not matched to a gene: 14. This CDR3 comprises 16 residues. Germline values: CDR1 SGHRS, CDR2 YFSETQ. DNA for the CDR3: TGCGCCAGCTCCCCCATTGGGCAGGGGGCATACTATGGCTACACCTTC. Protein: CASSPIGQGAYYGYTF. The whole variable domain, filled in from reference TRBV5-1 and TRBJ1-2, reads KAGVTQTPRYLIKTRGQQVTLSCSPISGHRSVSWYQQTPGQGLQFLFEYFSETQRNKGNFPGRFSGRQFSNSRSEMNVSTLELGDSALYLCASSPIGQGAYYGYTFGSGTRLTVV.